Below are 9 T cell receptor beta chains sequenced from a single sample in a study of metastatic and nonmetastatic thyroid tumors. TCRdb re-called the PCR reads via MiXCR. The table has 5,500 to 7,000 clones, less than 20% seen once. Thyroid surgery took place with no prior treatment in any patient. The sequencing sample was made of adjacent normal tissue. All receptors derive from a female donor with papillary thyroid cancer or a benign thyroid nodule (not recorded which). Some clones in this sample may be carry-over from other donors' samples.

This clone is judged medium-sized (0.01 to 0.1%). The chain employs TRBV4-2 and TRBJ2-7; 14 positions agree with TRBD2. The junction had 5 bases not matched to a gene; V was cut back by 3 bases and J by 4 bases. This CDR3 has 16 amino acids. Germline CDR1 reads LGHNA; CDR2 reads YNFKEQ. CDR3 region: CASSQPGLAGDYEQYF. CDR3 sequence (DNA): TGTGCCAGCAGCCAGCCGGGACTAGCGGGAGATTACGAGCAGTACTTC.

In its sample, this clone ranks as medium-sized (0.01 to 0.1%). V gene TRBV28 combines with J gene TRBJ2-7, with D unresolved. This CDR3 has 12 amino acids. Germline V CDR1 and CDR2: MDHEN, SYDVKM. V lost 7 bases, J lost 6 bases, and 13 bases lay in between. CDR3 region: CASIGQLGEQYF. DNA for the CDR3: TGTGCCAGCATAGGGCAGTTGGGCGAGCAGTACTTC.

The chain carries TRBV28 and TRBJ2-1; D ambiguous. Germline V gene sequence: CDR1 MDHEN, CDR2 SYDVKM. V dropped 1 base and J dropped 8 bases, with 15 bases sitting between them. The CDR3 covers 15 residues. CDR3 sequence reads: CASSLSPPGSHEQFF. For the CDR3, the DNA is TGTGCCAGCAGTTTATCCCCCCCAGGATCCCATGAGCAGTTCTTC.

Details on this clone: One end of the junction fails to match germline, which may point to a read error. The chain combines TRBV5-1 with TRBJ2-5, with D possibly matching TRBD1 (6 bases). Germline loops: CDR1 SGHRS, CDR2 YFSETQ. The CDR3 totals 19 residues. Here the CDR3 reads CASSLGAGTKSVRQENQYF. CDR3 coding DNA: TGTGCCAGCAGCTTGGGGGCCGGGACAAAATCCGTCCGACAAGAGAACCAGTACTTC.

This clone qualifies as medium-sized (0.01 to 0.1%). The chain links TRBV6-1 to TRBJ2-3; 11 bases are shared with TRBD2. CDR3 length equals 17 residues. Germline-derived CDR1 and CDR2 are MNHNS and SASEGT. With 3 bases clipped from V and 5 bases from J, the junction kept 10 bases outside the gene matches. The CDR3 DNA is TGTGCCAGCAGTGAGGGTCCTAGCGGGGGGCTGGGAGATACGCAGTATTTT. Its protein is CASSEGPSGGLGDTQYF.

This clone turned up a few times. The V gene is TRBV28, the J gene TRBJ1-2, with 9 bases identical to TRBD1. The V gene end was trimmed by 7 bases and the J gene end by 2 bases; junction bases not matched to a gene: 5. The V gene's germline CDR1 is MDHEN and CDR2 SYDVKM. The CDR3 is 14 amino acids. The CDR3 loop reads CASTAGTGNYGYTF. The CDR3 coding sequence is TGTGCCAGCACTGCTGGGACAGGGAACTATGGCTACACCTTC.

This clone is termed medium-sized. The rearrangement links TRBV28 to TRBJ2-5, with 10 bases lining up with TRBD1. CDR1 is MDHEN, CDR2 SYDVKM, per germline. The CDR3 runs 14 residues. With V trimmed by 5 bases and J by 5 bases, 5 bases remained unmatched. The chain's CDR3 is CASSRQGARETQYF. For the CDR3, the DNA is TGTGCCAGCAGTCGACAGGGGGCACGGGAGACCCAGTACTTC.

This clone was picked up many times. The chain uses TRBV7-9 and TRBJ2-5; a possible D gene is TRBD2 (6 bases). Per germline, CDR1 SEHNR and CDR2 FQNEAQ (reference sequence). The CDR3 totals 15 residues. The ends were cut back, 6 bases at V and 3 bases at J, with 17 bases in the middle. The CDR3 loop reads CASSPNPGLKETQYF. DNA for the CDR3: TGTGCCAGCAGTCCTAACCCGGGACTTAAAGAGACCCAGTACTTC.

As DNA, the CDR3 is TGTGCCAGCAGTGCAACCCACGGCAGGGGTGGGAACACTGAAGCTTTCTTT. Protein product: CASSATHGRGGNTEAFF. The genes are TRBV6-1 and TRBJ1-1, with D maybe TRBD1 (6 bases). The CDR3 has 17 amino acids. Looked up from germline, CDR1 is MNHNS and CDR2 is SASEGT. V was clipped by 4 bases and J by 1 base, with 19 bases between them.